The T cell receptor beta chain under discussion was sequenced for a study of blood T cell repertoires in COVID-19. Across the whole study: PBMCs, B-cell-depleted T cells, or T cells provided the cDNA or gDNA that made up the material.

Per the original data handling: For nucleated cells, counts were estimated from reference gene primer amplification. Sequencing was performed with immunoSEQ multiplex PCR; in TCRdb, only in-frame clones are kept and a portion is missing. That table is the source of V, J and clone size, and D and trimming were worked out from the DNA. The table lists under 300,000 clones, 65% to 80% of them singletons. V dropped 9 bases and J dropped 10; count of bases not matched to a gene: 9. The CDR3 covers 13 residues. The V gene's germline CDR1 is WNHNN and CDR2 SYGVQD (reference sequence). This clone was counted a few times.

Sequenced input: peripheral blood. This clonotype was sampled from a woman in her forties with active or convalescent COVID-19. The chain carries TRBV10-1 and TRBJ1-6; 7 bases agree with TRBD1. Written as DNA, the CDR3 is TGCGCCAGTTCCACAGGGGCGAGGTCACCCCTCCACTTT. Translating gives CASSTGARSPLHF.